These 17 T cell receptor beta chains came from one sample sequenced in a study of Graves' ophthalmopathy and Graves' hyperthyroidism. Transcripts of RNA were the source for amplifying TCR beta CDR3 regions. Second-round multiplex PCR came after first-round RT-PCR with HTBI primers. TCRdb called the multiplex PCR reads again in MiXCR, with one record for every CDR3 protein. This sample yields about 370,000 distinct CDR3 sequences, of which about a sixth are seen a single time; roughly 2.4% belongs to the top ten. Material: peripheral blood. All receptors derive from an adult woman with stable Graves' hyperthyroidism.

This clonotype showed up many times. J is TRBJ2-5 and V is TRBV5-1; possibly TRBD2 for D (7 bases). V was pared by 1 base and J by 4 bases, with 14 bases between. CDR1 and CDR2 from the germline V gene are SGHRS and YFSETQ. This CDR3 is built from 15 residues. As DNA, the CDR3 is TGCGCCAGCAGCTTGAGGCAGGGAGGGGGAGAGACCCAGTACTTC. The encoded protein is CASSLRQGGGETQYF.

In this sample, this clonotype turned up a few times. The gene calls are TRBV7-2 and TRBJ1-5; 9 nucleotides agree with TRBD1. Germline values: CDR1 SGHTA, CDR2 FQGNSA. The CDR3 is made up of 15 amino acids. V shed 3 bases, J shed 6 bases, and the junction held 6 bases outside the gene matches. The CDR3 nucleotides are TGTGCCAGCAGCTTTGTCGGGACAGGGCTTCAGCCCCAGCATTTT. Translating gives CASSFVGTGLQPQHF.

This clonotype has ten or more counts. The chain has TRBV5-1 and TRBJ1-1; the D is unclear. Germline V gene sequence: CDR1 SGHRS, CDR2 YFSETQ. Trimming cost V 5 bases and J 0 bases, with 17 bases left between them. The CDR3 sequence is 16 residues long. The CDR3 bases are TGCGCCAGCAGACGAGACACTGGACGGATGAACACTGAAGCTTTCTTT. As protein: CASRRDTGRMNTEAFF. Variable domain in full (rest from reference TRBV5-1 and TRBJ1-1): KAGVTQTPRYLIKTRGQQVTLSCSPISGHRSVSWYQQTPGQGLQFLFEYFSETQRNKGNFPGRFSGRQFSNSRSEMNVSTLELGDSALYLCASRRDTGRMNTEAFFGQGTRLTVV.

The rearrangement joins TRBV29-1 to TRBJ2-7; TRBD1 matches at 7 bases. Trimming at V came to 5 bases and at J to 0 bases, leaving 7 bases not matched to a gene. Germline V gives CDR1 SQVTM, CDR2 ANQGSEA. The CDR3 runs 14 residues. CDR3 in amino acids: CSVNLDRASYEQYF. The CDR3 nucleotides read TGCAGCGTTAACCTAGACAGGGCCTCCTACGAGCAGTACTTC.

The sample holds many counts of this clonotype. This chain connects TRBV7-8 to TRBJ2-2, with D perhaps matching TRBD2 (7 bases). The V and J ends lost 5 bases and 6 bases respectively, with 16 bases between them. The CDR3 contains 15 residues. Germline assignment: CDR1 SGHVS and CDR2 FQNEAQ. CDR3 in amino acids: CASSAPGGRAGELFF. Written as DNA, the CDR3 is TGTGCCAGCAGCGCGCCCGGGGGGCGGGCCGGGGAGCTGTTTTTT. Together with reference TRBV7-8 and TRBJ2-2, the CDR3 gives the full variable domain: GAGVSQSPRYKVAKRGQDVALRCDPISGHVSLFWYQQALGQGPEFLTYFQNEAQLDKSGLPSDRFFAERPEGSVSTLKIQRTQQEDSAVYLCASSAPGGRAGELFFGEGSRLTVL.

This clonotype was found many times. The CDR3 region is CAWSLTPDRNSPLHF. CDR3 bases: TGTGCCTGGAGTTTAACTCCGGACAGGAATTCACCCCTCCACTTT. The chain recombines TRBV30 with TRBJ1-6; 7 bases agree with TRBD1. Trimming at V came to 2 bases and at J to 7 bases, leaving 8 bases not matched to a gene. The CDR3 is 15 residues long. CDR1 is GTSNPN, CDR2 SVGIG, per germline (reference sequence).

This clonotype was counted at least ten times. The rearrangement uses TRBV7-2 and TRBJ2-5, with no clear D. The germline V gene has CDR1 SGHTA and CDR2 FQGNSA. Trimming pared 1 base from V and 1 base from J, leaving 10 bases between. The CDR3 has 15 amino acids. The CDR3 region is CASSLDGRSQETQYF. The CDR3 DNA reads TGTGCCAGCAGCTTAGATGGCAGATCCCAAGAGACCCAGTACTTC. Complete variable domain (other parts from reference TRBV7-2 and TRBJ2-5): GAGVSQSPSNKVTEKGKDVELRCDPISGHTALYWYRQSLGQGLEFLIYFQGNSAPDKSGLPSDRFSAERTGGSVSTLTIQRTQQEDSAVYLCASSLDGRSQETQYFGPGTRLLVL.

This clonotype came up many times. A much more abundant neighbour one base away suggests this may be a read error. The genes are TRBV27 and TRBJ2-7, with TRBD1 identical over 10 bases. This CDR3 has 13 residues. From germline, CDR1 is MNHEY and CDR2 SMNVEV (reference sequence). The CDR3 here is CVSSYGTGVEQYF. CDR3 nucleotide sequence: TGTGTCAGCAGTTATGGGACAGGGGTCGAGCAGTACTTC.

This clonotype occurred once. The V call is TRBV7-8, the J call TRBJ2-4; 8 nucleotides agree with TRBD1. CDR3 size: 14 residues. Germline V gene data show CDR1 as SGHVS and CDR2 as FQNEAQ. The trim removed 5 bases at V and 6 bases at J, leaving 6 bases unmatched. CDR3 sequence reads: CASSAGQGRNIQYF. CDR3 coding DNA: TGTGCCAGCAGCGCCGGACAGGGAAGAAACATTCAGTACTTC. Full variable domain (remainder filled in from reference TRBV7-8 and TRBJ2-4): GAGVSQSPRYKVAKRGQDVALRCDPISGHVSLFWYQQALGQGPEFLTYFQNEAQLDKSGLPSDRFFAERPEGSVSTLKIQRTQQEDSAVYLCASSAGQGRNIQYFGAGTRLSVL.

This clonotype was counted many times. The chain uses TRBV20-1 and TRBJ1-2, with TRBD1 as a possible D gene (6 bases). V was pared by 6 bases and J by 4 bases, with 12 bases between. This CDR3 contains 12 residues. The germline CDR1 and CDR2 sequences are DFQATT and SNEGSKA (reference sequence). CDR3 amino acids: CSAQGHGYGYTF. The CDR3 DNA sequence: TGCAGTGCGCAGGGGCACGGCTATGGCTACACCTTC.

This clonotype was counted at least ten times. The V and J genes are TRBV7-2 and TRBJ1-2; D unclear. The CDR3 consists of 15 residues. Germline V lookup: CDR1 SGHTA, CDR2 FQGNSA. V was clipped by 2 bases and J by 4 bases, with 14 bases between them. The CDR3 here is CASSLSFGRTYGYTF. The DNA for the CDR3 is TGTGCCAGCAGCTTATCTTTTGGGCGGACCTATGGCTACACCTTC. Looking up the rest from reference TRBV7-2 and TRBJ1-2 gives the full variable domain: GAGVSQSPSNKVTEKGKDVELRCDPISGHTALYWYRQSLGQGLEFLIYFQGNSAPDKSGLPSDRFSAERTGGSVSTLTIQRTQQEDSAVYLCASSLSFGRTYGYTFGSGTRLTVV.

This clonotype was picked up many times. The CDR3 spells CSGKWGGEAFF. The CDR3, as DNA: TGCAGCGGGAAATGGGGGGGTGAAGCTTTCTTT. The rearrangement uses TRBV29-1 and TRBJ1-1; D is possibly TRBD1 (5 bases). The V and J ends lost 7 bases and 7 bases respectively, with 13 bases between them. Per the germline V gene, CDR1 is SQVTM and CDR2 is ANQGSEA. CDR3 length: 11 amino acids. The variable domain in full, with the rest retrieved from reference TRBV29-1 and TRBJ1-1, is SAVISQKPSRDICQRGTSLTIQCQVDSQVTMMFWYRQQPGQSLTLIATANQGSEATYESGFVIDKFPISRPNLTFSTLTVSNMSPEDSSIYLCSGKWGGEAFFGQGTRLTVV.

This clonotype came up a few times. The rearrangement uses TRBV9 and TRBJ2-7; 8 positions agree with TRBD1. The trim removed 4 bases at V and 5 bases at J, leaving 8 bases unmatched. Per the germline V gene, CDR1 is SGDLS and CDR2 is YYNGEE. The CDR3 spans 14 residues. CDR3 amino acids: CASSPSDRVHEQYF. DNA for the CDR3: TGTGCCAGCAGCCCATCGGACAGGGTCCACGAGCAGTACTTC.

Comments on this clonotype: A much larger clone lies a single base off, so this may be a read error. This chain uses TRBV4-3 with TRBJ1-5; 7 bases align to TRBD1. Germline values: CDR1 LGHNA, CDR2 YSLEER. The CDR3 runs to 14 residues. The CDR3 loop reads CANSRRQGNQPQHF. The CDR3 DNA reads as TGCGCCAACAGCCGGAGACAGGGTAATCAGCCCCAGCATTTT.

In its sample, this clonotype was seen a few times. V usage is TRBV7-9 and J usage is TRBJ2-3; D may be TRBD2 (5 bases). Between the trimmed V and J ends, which lost 8 bases and 5 bases, there was a span of 11 bases. CDR3 length: 12 amino acids. In germline, CDR1 is SEHNR, CDR2 FQNEAQ (reference sequence). The CDR3 reads CASVDGGDTQYF. CDR3 in DNA: TGTGCCAGCGTTGACGGAGGAGATACGCAGTATTTT.

This clonotype was recorded at least ten times. The V and J genes are TRBV28 and TRBJ1-1; tentative D call: TRBD1 (5 bases). Germline CDR1 and CDR2: MDHEN and SYDVKM. V was clipped by 0 bases and J by 1 base, with 15 bases between them. CDR3 length: 17 amino acids. The CDR3 coding sequence is TGTGCCAGCAGTTTATGGGTAGGGCAGGGAGGGAACACTGAAGCTTTCTTT. Protein product: CASSLWVGQGGNTEAFF.

The table lists this clonotype with many counts. The V gene is TRBV29-1, the J gene TRBJ2-7, with D possibly being TRBD1 (5 bases). The germline CDR1 and CDR2 sequences are SQVTM and ANQGSEA. The CDR3 totals 10 residues. Trimming pared 3 bases from V and 6 bases from J, leaving 6 bases between. DNA of the CDR3: TGCAGCGTTGATAGGGGCGAGCAGTACTTC. It yields the protein CSVDRGEQYF.